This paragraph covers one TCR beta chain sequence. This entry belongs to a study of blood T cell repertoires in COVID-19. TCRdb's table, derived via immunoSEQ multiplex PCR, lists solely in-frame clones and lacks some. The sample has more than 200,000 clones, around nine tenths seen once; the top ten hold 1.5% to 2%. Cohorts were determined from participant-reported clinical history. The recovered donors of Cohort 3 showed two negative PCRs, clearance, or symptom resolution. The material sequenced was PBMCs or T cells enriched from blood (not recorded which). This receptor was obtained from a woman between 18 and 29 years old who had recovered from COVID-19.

CDR3 in amino acids: CASRGPGTDTQYF. CDR3 DNA: TGTGCCAGCAGGGGCCCCGGCACAGATACGCAGTATTTT. The chain combines TRBV6-5 with TRBJ2-3; D is undetermined. Germline V gene data show CDR1 as MNHEY and CDR2 as SVGAGI. This CDR3 has 13 residues. Trimming stripped 6 bases from V and 1 base from J, with 8 bases between.